Following are 3 T cell receptor beta chains from one sample sequenced in a study of shared clonotypes between healthy human individuals. The data were produced by immunoSEQ multiplex PCR, yet TCRdb's version contains in-frame clones alone and is incomplete. Of 2 million to 2.5 million clones listed, roughly 93% are singletons. Material: naive CD4+ T cells from PBMCs. The subset is: CD45RA+ positively selected. All receptors derive from a man aged 18 to 30 in good health. Some clones in this sample may be carry-over from other donors' samples.

The chain employs TRBV19 and TRBJ2-3; D ambiguous. V was shortened by 6 bases and J by 0 bases, with 7 bases between the two germline ends. The CDR3 is 13 residues long. Germline loops: CDR1 LNHDA, CDR2 SQIVND (reference sequence). CDR3 in DNA: TGTGCCAGTAGAGGACCCAGCACAGATACGCAGTATTTT. Its protein product is CASRGPSTDTQYF.

The chain uses TRBV5-1 and TRBJ1-4; D is possibly TRBD1 (5 bases). The CDR3 spans 15 residues. CDR1 is SGHRS and CDR2 is YFSETQ in the germline V gene. Trimming removed 4 bases at V and 5 bases at J, with 15 bases between. The CDR3 sequence: CASSDSSGVNEKLFF. The CDR3 DNA follows: TGCGCCAGCAGCGACTCGTCGGGGGTAAATGAAAAACTGTTTTTT.

The rearrangement links TRBV7-8 to TRBJ2-1; 9 positions match TRBD1. The CDR3 has 18 amino acids. Trimming removed 4 bases from V and 0 bases from J; junction bases left unmatched: 10. The germline V gene has CDR1 SGHVS and CDR2 FQNEAQ. This chain's CDR3 is CASSSRSGTGSSYNEQFF. The CDR3 DNA follows: TGTGCCAGCAGCTCCCGGTCCGGGACAGGGAGCTCCTACAATGAGCAGTTCTTC.